This is a list of T cell receptor beta chains from one sample in a study of T cell responses to AZD1222 COVID-19 vaccine. Libraries were prepared by immunoSEQ multiplex PCR; TCRdb keeps only in-frame clonotypes and omits some of them. The profile shows some 110,000 clones, around 89% of them singletons. Here the sequenced sample was peripheral blood, taken 28 days after the second AZD1222 dose. These receptors originate from an adult who received the AZD1222 COVID-19 vaccine. The CDR3 runs from the conserved cysteine through the conserved F or W. The order of the fields is clone size, V gene, J gene, D gene, CDR3 protein, CDR3 DNA. The D gene is left open where the match is weak. A clone size is listed for some rows: how often the clone was seen (once, few, many), or a class if it is expanded.

abundance: .
v_gene: TRBV2
j_gene: TRBJ2-1
d_gene: TRBD2
CDR3aa: CASSSLAGGTYNEQFF
CDR3nt: TGTGCCAGCAGTTCCCTGGCGGGGGGCACCTACAATGAGCAGTTCTTC

abundance: .
v_gene: TRBV19
j_gene: TRBJ2-1
d_gene: TRBD2
CDR3aa: CASSNSGGSYNEQFF
CDR3nt: TGTGCCAGTAGTAATAGCGGGGGCTCCTACAATGAGCAGTTCTTC

abundance: .
v_gene: TRBV28
j_gene: TRBJ2-7
d_gene: TRBD2
CDR3aa: CASVSAGGSSGYEQYF
CDR3nt: TGTGCCAGCGTCTCAGCGGGAGGATCTTCGGGCTACGAGCAGTACTTC

abundance: .
v_gene: TRBV7-2
j_gene: TRBJ2-5
d_gene: TRBD2
CDR3aa: CASSLTPPWASGFQETQYF
CDR3nt: TGTGCCAGCAGCTTAACTCCCCCTTGGGCTAGCGGCTTCCAAGAGACCCAGTACTTC

abundance: few
v_gene: TRBV3-1/TRBV3-2
j_gene: TRBJ1-2
d_gene: .
CDR3aa: CASNYGGNGYTF
CDR3nt: TGTGCCAGCAATTATGGGGGGAATGGCTACACCTTC

abundance: .
v_gene: TRBV28
j_gene: TRBJ1-5
d_gene: .
CDR3aa: CASSALWTVGNQPQHF
CDR3nt: TGTGCCAGCAGTGCCCTTTGGACAGTGGGCAATCAGCCCCAGCATTTT

abundance: .
v_gene: TRBV4-3
j_gene: TRBJ1-2
d_gene: TRBD1
CDR3aa: CASSHNMGTGNYGYTF
CDR3nt: TGCGCCAGCAGCCATAATATGGGGACAGGGAACTATGGCTACACCTTC

abundance: .
v_gene: TRBV28
j_gene: TRBJ2-2
d_gene: TRBD2
CDR3aa: CARQLGTSVTGELFF
CDR3nt: TGTGCCAGACAATTGGGGACTAGTGTCACCGGGGAGCTGTTTTTT

abundance: .
v_gene: TRBV7-2
j_gene: TRBJ1-6
d_gene: TRBD1
CDR3aa: CASRSPGGGFSPLHF
CDR3nt: TGTGCCAGCAGGTCCCCGGGAGGGGGCTTTTCACCCCTCCACTTT

abundance: .
v_gene: TRBV28
j_gene: TRBJ1-2
d_gene: .
CDR3aa: CASSLRGIANYGYTF
CDR3nt: TGTGCCAGCAGTCTACGGGGCATCGCTAACTATGGCTACACCTTC

abundance: once
v_gene: TRBV19
j_gene: TRBJ1-4
d_gene: TRBD1
CDR3aa: CASSRDRWREKLFF
CDR3nt: TGTGCCAGTAGTCGGGACAGATGGCGAGAAAAACTGTTTTTT

abundance: .
v_gene: TRBV5-4
j_gene: TRBJ2-2
d_gene: .
CDR3aa: CASSLTLITGELFF
CDR3nt: TGTGCCAGCAGCTTGACACTCATTACCGGGGAGCTGTTTTTT

abundance: .
v_gene: TRBV7-3
j_gene: TRBJ1-1
d_gene: .
CDR3aa: CASSPSGLNTEAFF
CDR3nt: TGTGCCAGCAGCCCCTCGGGCCTGAACACTGAAGCTTTCTTT

abundance: .
v_gene: TRBV13
j_gene: TRBJ2-1
d_gene: .
CDR3aa: CASSFGQSSYNEQFF
CDR3nt: TGTGCCAGCAGCTTTGGTCAGAGCTCCTACAATGAGCAGTTCTTC

abundance: .
v_gene: TRBV19
j_gene: TRBJ1-5
d_gene: .
CDR3aa: CASDITGAPGRPQHF
CDR3nt: TGTGCCAGCGACATCACTGGGGCCCCGGGAAGGCCCCAGCATTTT

abundance: .
v_gene: TRBV27
j_gene: TRBJ2-7
d_gene: .
CDR3aa: CASSLSLPSGEQYF
CDR3nt: TGTGCCAGCAGTTTATCGTTGCCATCGGGAGAGCAGTACTTC

abundance: .
v_gene: TRBV6-4
j_gene: TRBJ2-1
d_gene: TRBD2
CDR3aa: CASSSIAGPYNEQFF
CDR3nt: TGTGCCAGCAGCTCCATAGCGGGGCCCTACAATGAGCAGTTCTTC

abundance: once
v_gene: TRBV18
j_gene: TRBJ1-3
d_gene: TRBD1
CDR3aa: CASSQTGVSAVRAGNTIYF
CDR3nt: TGTGCCAGCTCACAGACAGGGGTTAGTGCTGTCCGAGCCGGAAACACCATATATTTT